The subject of this entry is one T cell receptor (beta chain). Other DNA sequences from this sample encode an identical CDR3 as well. The protocol was immunoSEQ multiplex PCR, while the TCRdb copy is restricted to in-frame clones and leaves out a portion. The sample carries some 50,000 clones, 75% to 85% recorded once. Germline V gene lookup returns CDR1 SGHRS and CDR2 YFSETQ. Between the trimmed V and J ends, which lost 0 bases and 0 bases, there was a span of 6 bases. This CDR3 has 14 residues. The entry originates in a study of blood T cell repertoires in COVID-19. Across the study: Acute and convalescent COVID-19 samples came from the United States, Italy and Spain. Sample material is recorded as cDNA or gDNA derived from T cells, B-cell-depleted T cells, or PBMCs.

The receptor's source is a man aged 35 to 55 with acute or convalescent COVID-19. Sample: peripheral blood. This chain uses TRBV5-1 with TRBJ1-2; D ambiguous. The CDR3 DNA reads as TGCGCCAGCAGCTTGGACAGTTCTAACTATGGCTACACCTTC. It codes for CASSLDSSNYGYTF.